This TCR beta chain stems from a study of preoperative IRX-2 immunotherapy in early breast cancer. The ends were cut back, 7 bases at V and 3 bases at J, with 10 bases in the middle. The germline gives CDR1 SQVTM, CDR2 ANQGSEA. The CDR3 contains 12 residues. Treatment denoted: preoperative locoregional IRX-2 cytokine immunotherapy. The table came from immunoSEQ multiplex PCR; TCRdb's copy has only in-frame clones and leaves some out. The sample carries about 89,000 clones, 86% recorded once. This chain connects TRBV29-1 to TRBJ1-5; D gene unclear. The receptor was derived from a human donor with breast cancer. The specimen comprised tumor tissue, sampled after IRX-2 immunotherapy. The CDR3 DNA reads as TGCAGCGCTAGGTCCCCCAATCAGCCCCAGCATTTT. It is translated as CSARSPNQPQHF.